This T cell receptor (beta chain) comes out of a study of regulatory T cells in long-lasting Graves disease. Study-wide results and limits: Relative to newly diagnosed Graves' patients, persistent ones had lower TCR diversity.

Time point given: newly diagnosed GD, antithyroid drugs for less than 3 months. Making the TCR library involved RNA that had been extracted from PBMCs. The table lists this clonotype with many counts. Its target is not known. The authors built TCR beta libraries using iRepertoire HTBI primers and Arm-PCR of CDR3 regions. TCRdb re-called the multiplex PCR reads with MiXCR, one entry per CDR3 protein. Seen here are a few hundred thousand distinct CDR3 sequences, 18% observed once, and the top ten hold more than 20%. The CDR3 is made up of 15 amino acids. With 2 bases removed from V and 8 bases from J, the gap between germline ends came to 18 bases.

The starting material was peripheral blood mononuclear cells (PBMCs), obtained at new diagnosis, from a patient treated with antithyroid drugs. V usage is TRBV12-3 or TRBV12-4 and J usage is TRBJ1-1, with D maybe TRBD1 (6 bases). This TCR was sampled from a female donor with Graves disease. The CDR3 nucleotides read TGTGCCAGCAGTTTACAGGGGCCGATTCTGGGAGAAGCTTTCTTT. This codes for CASSLQGPILGEAFF.